This TCR beta chain comes out of a study of naive and memory T cell subsets. Notes on the study in general: TCR abundance followed a power law differing between naive and memory subsets.

Both TRBC1 and TRBC2 were covered by a beta constant-region primer of two equimolar oligonucleotides. Ligated cDNA was amplified by four rounds of PCR with nested alpha and beta constant-region primers and SP2. TCRdb recomputed calls from the UMI-ligation and nested PCR reads with MiXCR, one row per CDR3 protein. The sample shows about 17,000 distinct CDR3 sequences, 8% to 9.5% of them seen only once. Many counts were recorded for this clonotype. Its antigen is unidentified. This sequence originates from a human donor in good health. The material sequenced was central memory CD8+ T cells from blood.

The CDR3 region has the DNA TGTGCCAGCAGCTCCGCAGGGACGGGAAAGCAGTACTTC. Translating it yields CASSSAGTGKQYF. V is TRBV5-6 and J is TRBJ2-7, with D perhaps being TRBD1 or TRBD2 (5 bases each). Germline loops: CDR1 SGHDT, CDR2 YYEEEE. V was trimmed by 3 bases and J by 8 bases, leaving 15 bases between them. The CDR3 runs to 13 residues.